A single sample gave rise to the 16 T cell receptor beta chains below, sequenced in a study of T-cell memory formation after mild COVID-19. TCRdb re-called the 5' RACE reads with MiXCR, one entry per CDR3 protein. The repertoire has approximately 570,000 distinct CDR3 sequences, over 15% of them found once; the top ten carry about 11%. Sample: PBMCs or a T cell subset sorted from them (not recorded which). These TCRs come from an adult woman who had mild COVID-19 (a few samples of this study predate the infection). Cell type and time point are not known.

This clonotype occurred many times. J is TRBJ2-1 and V is TRBV29-1; 11 nucleotides match TRBD2. The V gene's germline CDR1 is SQVTM and CDR2 ANQGSEA. The J segment lost 5 bases and the V segment lost 6 bases, leaving 12 bases of the junction unmatched. The CDR3 is 16 residues long. The CDR3 region is CSVDGRLAGFNNEQFF. The CDR3 nucleotides are TGCAGCGTCGACGGGAGACTAGCGGGGTTCAACAATGAGCAGTTCTTC.

The rearrangement uses TRBV6-5 and TRBJ2-7; D gene uncertain. The CDR3 extends over 14 amino acids. Germline V gene lookup returns CDR1 MNHEY and CDR2 SVGAGI. The V gene lost 2 bases and the J gene lost 3 bases, with 11 bases spanning the gap. The CDR3 DNA reads TGTGCCAGCAGTTACGCCGGGCCGGACTACGAGCAGTACTTC. Its translation: CASSYAGPDYEQYF.

This clonotype was seen repeatedly, ten times or more. The V gene is TRBV2, the J gene TRBJ2-7, with D perhaps matching TRBD1 (5 bases). The V and J ends lost 8 bases and 7 bases respectively, with 15 bases between them. This CDR3 is built from 12 residues. From germline, CDR1 is SNHLY and CDR2 FYNNEI. This CDR3 reads CASSQAFGEQYF. CDR3 DNA: TGTGCCAGCTCACAGGCGTTTGGGGAGCAGTACTTC.

The table lists this clonotype with a count of one. The V and J genes are TRBV28 and TRBJ2-6; D might be TRBD1 (5 bases). From germline, CDR1 is MDHEN and CDR2 SYDVKM. Between the trimmed V and J ends, which lost 7 bases and 0 bases, there was a span of 22 bases. This CDR3 contains 19 residues. In DNA, the CDR3 is TGTGCCAGCACTCCCCAGGTGGGCAGGGCAACCTCTGGGGCCAACGTCCTGACTTTC. It encodes CASTPQVGRATSGANVLTF. Complete variable domain (other parts from reference TRBV28 and TRBJ2-6): DVKVTQSSRYLVKRTGEKVFLECVQDMDHENMFWYRQDPGLGLRLIYFSYDVKMKEKGDIPEGYSVSREKKERFSLILESASTNQTSMYLCASTPQVGRATSGANVLTFGAGSRLTVL.

CDR3 residues: CASSPGTSRGPYEQYF. The CDR3 DNA is TGTGCCAGCAGCCCTGGGACTAGCCGGGGCCCCTACGAGCAGTACTTC. The genes are TRBV14 and TRBJ2-7; 9 positions match TRBD2. Germline CDR1 SGHDN, CDR2 FVKESK. The CDR3 has 16 residues. Germline trimming cut 4 bases from V and 2 bases from J; bases unmatched to any gene: 9.

The genes are TRBV4-3 and TRBJ1-4; D call uncertain. The CDR3 contains 18 residues. The V gene's germline CDR1 is LGHNA and CDR2 YSLEER. V dropped 2 bases and J dropped 8 bases, with 24 bases sitting between them. The chain's CDR3 is CASSQQQLGMFLLEKLFF. CDR3 in DNA: TGCGCCAGCAGCCAACAGCAGCTAGGAATGTTTTTGTTGGAAAAACTGTTTTTT.

This clonotype occurred a few times. The V call is TRBV5-6, the J call TRBJ2-2; D possibly uses TRBD1 or TRBD2 (6 bases each). Trimming took off 5 bases at V and 4 bases at J, with 15 bases between the two ends. The CDR3 extends over 15 amino acids. Germline CDR1 is SGHDT and CDR2 is YYEEEE. The CDR3 region has the DNA TGTGCCAGCAGTTCCGCGGGACATTTCACCGGGGAGCTGTTTTTT. It is translated as CASSSAGHFTGELFF.

The chain is built from TRBV7-8 and TRBJ2-1; unclear D gene. The CDR3 loop spans 18 amino acids. V was clipped by 4 bases and J by 8 bases, with 27 bases between them. The germline gives CDR1 SGHVS, CDR2 FQNEAQ. The CDR3 DNA is TGTGCCAGCAGCTCGGGCCCCGGATTGTATATAAGGTCCGATGAGCAGTTCTTC. Translated, it gives CASSSGPGLYIRSDEQFF.

This clonotype was seen only a few times. The J gene is TRBJ1-1, the V gene TRBV7-9; D perhaps matches TRBD1 (5 bases). The V end lost 5 bases, the J end lost 3 bases, and 22 bases lay between the germline ends. The length of the CDR3 is 17 residues. CDR1 and CDR2 (germline): SEHNR, FQNEAQ (reference sequence). CDR3 region: CASSTGFMGDEDTEAFF. The CDR3 DNA is TGTGCCAGCAGCACCGGTTTTATGGGGGATGAGGACACTGAAGCTTTCTTT.

This clonotype was detected a few times. The chain recombines TRBV6-5 with TRBJ2-3; TRBD2 aligns across 8 bases. The CDR3 has 16 residues. With V trimmed by 4 bases and J by 2 bases, 8 bases remained unmatched. CDR1 is MNHEY, CDR2 SVGAGI, per germline. The CDR3 coding sequence is TGTGCCAGCAGTTTTACAGAGCGGGGGTTCACAGATACGCAGTATTTT. Protein product: CASSFTERGFTDTQYF.

This chain connects TRBV20-1 to TRBJ2-7, with 7 bases aligning to TRBD1. Germline values: CDR1 DFQATT, CDR2 SNEGSKA (reference sequence). V shed 0 bases, J shed 4 bases, and the junction held 3 bases outside the gene matches. The CDR3 loop spans 13 amino acids. CDR3 coding DNA: TGCAGTGCTAGAGAGACAGGGCGATACGAGCAGTACTTC. This translates into CSARETGRYEQYF.

The table lists this clonotype with a few counts. This chain joins TRBV20-1 and TRBJ1-1, with a tentative D call TRBD1 (6 bases). The CDR3 contains 14 residues. V lost 0 bases, J lost 7 bases, and 15 bases lay in between. Germline CDR1 and CDR2: DFQATT and SNEGSKA (reference sequence). The DNA for the CDR3 is TGCAGTGCTAGAGATCCGGTCCAGGGGATTGAAGCTTTCTTT. Its translation: CSARDPVQGIEAFF.

The chain uses TRBV29-1 and TRBJ2-5; D not resolved. The CDR3 contains 12 residues. The ends were cut back, 2 bases at V and 1 base at J, with 5 bases in the middle. The germline V gene encodes CDR1 SQVTM and CDR2 ANQGSEA. The CDR3 DNA follows: TGCAGCGTTGAAAGGAGCCAAGAGACCCAGTACTTC. Translating it yields CSVERSQETQYF.

This clonotype was seen a handful of times. V and J are TRBV7-2 and TRBJ2-7; the match to TRBD1 covers 8 bases. Germline loops: CDR1 SGHTA, CDR2 FQGNSA. V shed 5 bases, J shed 6 bases, and the junction held 9 bases outside the gene matches. The CDR3 loop spans 14 amino acids. The CDR3 coding sequence is TGTGCCAGCAGCCCGGCGACAGGGGTCTTCGAGCAGTACTTC. It is translated as CASSPATGVFEQYF.

The CDR3 loop reads CASSQDLGGRAEAFF. The CDR3 region has the DNA TGTGCCAGCAGCCAAGATTTGGGGGGGCGCGCCGAAGCTTTCTTT. J is TRBJ1-1 and V is TRBV3-1; perhaps TRBD1 as D (6 bases). V dropped 0 bases and J dropped 8 bases, with 16 bases sitting between them. This CDR3 contains 15 residues. Germline V gives CDR1 LGHDT, CDR2 YNNKEL (reference sequence).

This sequence joins TRBV11-2 and TRBJ1-2; 7 positions agree with TRBD1. J lost 2 bases, V lost 4 bases, and 10 bases had no gene match. In germline, CDR1 is SGHAT, CDR2 FQNNGV. This CDR3 region has 16 residues. This CDR3 reads CASSWAGGRGNYGYTF. CDR3 nucleotide sequence: TGTGCCAGCAGCTGGGCAGGGGGTCGGGGAAACTATGGCTACACCTTC.